This T cell receptor beta chain was identified during a study of control samples from healthy donors and cancer patients. V lost 3 bases and J lost 5; bases outside the gene matches: 9. Germline V gene sequence: CDR1 SQVTM, CDR2 ANQGSEA. The CDR3 has 15 residues. As regards this clone: In the same sample, other DNA sequences code for this CDR3.

TCRdb's copy holds only in-frame clones and misses some; the assay was immunoSEQ multiplex PCR. Among some 100,000 clones listed, roughly 93% were seen once. The rearrangement uses TRBV29-1 and TRBJ2-5, with 10 bases aligning to TRBD2. The source of this sequence is a man between 18 and 29 years old in good health. The sequencing sample was made of blood. Here the CDR3 DNA reads TGCAGCGTTGAGGAGGGGGTAGCGGGAGGCGAGACCCAGTACTTC. Protein sequence: CSVEEGVAGGETQYF.